These 23 T cell receptor beta chains share one sample of origin, sequenced in a study of PD-L1 blockade in urothelial cancer. Data came from immunoSEQ multiplex PCR; TCRdb stores just in-frame clones and leaves some out. Of about 45,000 clones detected, about 91% appear once; the ten largest clones hold around 3.9%. Sequences were derived from PBMCs, sampled around atezolizumab (anti-PD-L1) treatment. These receptors were obtained from an elderly man with urothelial cancer.

The rearrangement joins TRBV4-1 to TRBJ2-4; the match to TRBD1 covers 9 bases. The germline V gene has CDR1 MGHRA and CDR2 YSYEKL. There are 17 residues in the CDR3. Trimming removed 0 bases from V and 0 bases from J; junction bases left unmatched: 3. CDR3 coding DNA: TGCGCCAGCAGCCAAGACAGACAGGGGGAAGCCAAAAACATTCAGTACTTC. This translates into CASSQDRQGEAKNIQYF.

The V gene is TRBV5-1, the J gene TRBJ1-1; tentative D call: TRBD1 (6 bases). V was shortened by 3 bases and J by 0 bases, with 12 bases between the two germline ends. CDR3 length: 15 amino acids. Germline V gene sequence: CDR1 SGHRS, CDR2 YFSETQ. This CDR3 is CASSSSGTLNTEAFF. The CDR3 DNA sequence: TGCGCCAGCAGCTCATCCGGGACACTGAACACTGAAGCTTTCTTT.

The chain links TRBV19 to TRBJ2-1; tentatively, D is TRBD2 (6 bases). There are 16 residues in the CDR3. Per the germline V gene, CDR1 is LNHDA and CDR2 is SQIVND (reference sequence). Trimming removed 1 base at V and 3 bases at J, with 13 bases between. The CDR3 nucleotides read TGTGCCAGTAGTATAGTAGGAGGGGTACTCTACAATGAGCAGTTCTTC. Translated: CASSIVGGVLYNEQFF.

The count of this clone is one. This chain uses TRBV5-8 with TRBJ2-7; D unclear. The CDR3 runs to 15 residues. Trimming stripped 0 bases from V and 1 base from J, with 11 bases between. CDR1 and CDR2 from the germline V gene are SGHTS and YDEGEE. The CDR3 loop is CASSLGTKPSYEQYF. The CDR3 DNA is TGTGCCAGCAGCTTGGGAACCAAGCCGTCCTACGAGCAGTACTTC.

The chain recombines TRBV12-5 with TRBJ2-3; 9 nucleotides line up with TRBD2. With 3 bases clipped from V and 8 bases from J, the junction kept 24 bases outside the gene matches. The CDR3 spans 20 residues. In germline, CDR1 is LGHNT, CDR2 FRNRAP. For the CDR3, the DNA is TGTGCTAGTGGTTTTATGGCGGGAGGGCCTACCCCGGGGATTTATGGTACGCAGTATTTT. This encodes CASGFMAGGPTPGIYGTQYF.

This clone was recorded once. The rearrangement joins TRBV9 to TRBJ2-2; TRBD1 matches at 8 bases. CDR3 length: 16 residues. The junction had 6 bases not matched to a gene; V was cut back by 0 bases and J by 5 bases. Germline V gives CDR1 SGDLS, CDR2 YYNGEE. Here the CDR3 DNA reads TGTGCCAGCAGCGTAGCGGCAGGGGGCATGACCGGGGAGCTGTTTTTT. It encodes CASSVAAGGMTGELFF.

The J gene is TRBJ2-7, the V gene TRBV10-2; TRBD2 agrees at 11 bases. The CDR3 extends over 15 amino acids. V shed 4 bases, J shed 2 bases, and the junction held 4 bases outside the gene matches. Per the germline V gene, CDR1 is WSHSY and CDR2 is SAAADI. DNA for the CDR3: TGCGCCAGCAGTGTGGGTAGCGGGAGGGCCTACGAGCAGTACTTC. It yields the protein CASSVGSGRAYEQYF.

The V and J genes are TRBV28 and TRBJ2-3; tentative D call: TRBD1 (6 bases). Germline V gene data show CDR1 as MDHEN and CDR2 as SYDVKM. V lost 5 bases, J lost 5 bases, and 23 bases lay in between. The CDR3 totals 17 residues. The CDR3: CASSIPGGRGIKDTQYF. CDR3 nucleotides: TGTGCCAGCAGTATCCCTGGGGGCAGGGGAATTAAAGATACGCAGTATTTT.

The J gene is TRBJ1-4, the V gene TRBV14; TRBD1 aligns across 7 bases. The CDR3 extends over 15 amino acids. Germline V gives CDR1 SGHDN, CDR2 FVKESK. The trim removed 4 bases at V and 5 bases at J, leaving 7 bases unmatched. CDR3 amino acids: CASSLLDRDNEKLFF. Here the CDR3 DNA reads TGTGCCAGCAGCCTACTTGACAGGGACAATGAAAAACTGTTTTTT.

The chain uses TRBV2 and TRBJ2-3, with 8 positions matching TRBD2. V was clipped by 4 bases and J by 0 bases; unmatched bases: 3. CDR1 SNHLY and CDR2 FYNNEI come from the germline V gene. This CDR3 comprises 15 residues. The CDR3, as DNA: TGTGCCAGCAGTGGGACTAGCCGGAGCACAGATACGCAGTATTTT. Its protein is CASSGTSRSTDTQYF. Together with reference TRBV2 and TRBJ2-3, the CDR3 gives the full variable domain: EPEVTQTPSHQVTQMGQEVILRCVPISNHLYFYWYRQILGQKVEFLVSFYNNEISEKSEIFDDQFSVERPDGSNFTLKIRSTKLEDSAMYFCASSGTSRSTDTQYFGPGTRLTVL.

The chain couples TRBV15 to TRBJ2-1; the match to TRBD1 covers 9 bases. Germline-derived CDR1 and CDR2 are LNHNV and YYDKDF (reference sequence). CDR3 length: 15 residues. V gave up 3 bases and J gave up 4 bases; unmatched junction bases: 4. The chain's CDR3 is CATSRDRGYYNEQFF. CDR3 DNA sequence: TGTGCCACCAGCAGGGACAGGGGATATTACAATGAGCAGTTCTTC.

This rearrangement joins TRBV27 to TRBJ1-3; 7 nucleotides align to TRBD1. This CDR3 has 15 amino acids. V was clipped by 4 bases and J by 5 bases; unmatched bases: 8. The V gene's germline CDR1 is MNHEY and CDR2 SMNVEV (reference sequence). The CDR3 protein is CASSSHRGDRNTIYF. The CDR3 DNA is TGTGCCAGCAGTTCTCACAGGGGCGACCGAAACACCATATATTTT.

This clone was seen a handful of times. The rearrangement links TRBV6-5 to TRBJ1-5, with D tentatively TRBD1 (6 bases). Trimming removed 11 bases from V and 4 bases from J, with 15 bases in between. The germline V gene encodes CDR1 MNHEY and CDR2 SVGAGI. The CDR3 sequence is 13 residues long. CDR3 DNA: TGTGCCTCCCAGGGGTATTCGAATCAGCCCCAGCATTTT. Its translation: CASQGYSNQPQHF.

The chain uses TRBV6-5 and TRBJ2-7; 13 bases map to TRBD2. V was clipped by 0 bases and J by 6 bases; unmatched bases: 5. Germline values: CDR1 MNHEY, CDR2 SVGAGI. The CDR3 loop spans 16 amino acids. In DNA, the CDR3 is TGTGCCAGCAGTTACTCGATACTAGCGGGAGGGTCCGAGCAGTACTTC. Its translation is CASSYSILAGGSEQYF.

V is TRBV10-3 and J is TRBJ2-2; D is ambiguous. V lost 0 bases to trimming and J lost 2 bases, with 7 bases between them. Germline V gene lookup returns CDR1 ENHRY and CDR2 SYGVKD. The CDR3 runs to 15 residues. The CDR3 DNA reads TGTGCCATCAGTGAGTCGAGTCAAAACACCGGGGAGCTGTTTTTT. As protein: CAISESSQNTGELFF.

The J gene is TRBJ1-4, the V gene TRBV18, with TRBD1 matching 9 bases. Looked up from germline, CDR1 is KGHSH and CDR2 is LQKENI. V shed 4 bases, J shed 0 bases, and the junction held 3 bases outside the gene matches. The CDR3 runs 16 residues. Here the CDR3 DNA reads TGTGCCAGCTCACGCCGGGACAGGGCAACTAATGAAAAACTGTTTTTT. It is translated as CASSRRDRATNEKLFF.

V and J are TRBV5-6 and TRBJ1-1; 9 bases line up with TRBD1. V lost 4 bases to trimming and J lost 5 bases; unmatched junction nucleotides: 6. The CDR3 has 14 residues. Germline V gene data show CDR1 as SGHDT and CDR2 as YYEEEE. In DNA, the CDR3 is TGTGCCAGCAGCGGGACAGGGATGGGGACTGAAGCTTTCTTT. Protein: CASSGTGMGTEAFF.

The J gene is TRBJ1-3, the V gene TRBV5-1; D not certain. This CDR3 has 16 residues. The V gene's germline CDR1 is SGHRS and CDR2 YFSETQ. Trimming left V 3 bases short and J 2 bases short, with 15 bases between. DNA of the CDR3: TGCGCCAGCAGCTCGCATAAACAGAACGCTGGAAACACCATATATTTT. Translated, it gives CASSSHKQNAGNTIYF.

The V call is TRBV11-2, the J call TRBJ2-7; possibly TRBD2 for D (6 bases). The V end lost 2 bases, the J end lost 5 bases, and 10 bases lay between the germline ends. Germline lookup yields CDR1 SGHAT and CDR2 FQNNGV. The length of the CDR3 is 13 residues. The CDR3 DNA is TGTGCCAGCAGCTTATGGCTAGCGAACGAGCAGTACTTC. This sequence encodes CASSLWLANEQYF.

V is TRBV28 and J is TRBJ2-7; tentatively, D is TRBD2 (6 bases). The germline V gene encodes CDR1 MDHEN and CDR2 SYDVKM. This CDR3 comprises 15 residues. Trimming removed 2 bases at V and 1 base at J, with 12 bases between. This CDR3 reads CASSLGGVGSYEQYF. In DNA form, the CDR3 reads TGTGCCAGCAGTTTAGGAGGGGTGGGTTCCTACGAGCAGTACTTC.

The chain joins TRBV5-4 to TRBJ2-7; tentative D call: TRBD2 (6 bases). With 0 bases removed from V and 7 bases from J, the gap between germline ends came to 11 bases. Germline loops: CDR1 SGHNT, CDR2 YYREEE (reference sequence). The CDR3 consists of 13 residues. This CDR3 reads CASSLGREREQYF. The CDR3 DNA sequence: TGTGCCAGCAGCTTGGGTCGGGAGAGGGAGCAGTACTTC. The entire variable domain, with the rest obtained from reference TRBV5-4 and TRBJ2-7, is as follows: ETGVTQSPTHLIKTRGQQVTLRCSSQSGHNTVSWYQQALGQGPQFIFQYYREEENGRGNFPPRFSGLQFPNYSSELNVNALELDDSALYLCASSLGREREQYFGPGTRLTVT.

The chain links TRBV19 to TRBJ1-5, with D possibly matching TRBD1 (5 bases). The CDR3 length is 14 residues. V was trimmed by 10 bases and J by 1 base, leaving 14 bases between them. CDR1 is LNHDA and CDR2 is SQIVND in the germline V gene (reference sequence). DNA of the CDR3: TGTGCCACTTTCGACAGCTCGAGCAATCAGCCCCAGCATTTT. Translation gives CATFDSSSNQPQHF.

The gene calls are TRBV27 and TRBJ2-7, with 8 bases matching TRBD1. The V gene end was trimmed by 4 bases and the J gene end by 5 bases; junction bases not matched to a gene: 7. The germline gives CDR1 MNHEY, CDR2 SMNVEV (reference sequence). CDR3 length equals 14 residues. The CDR3 bases are TGTGCCAGCAGTTCGAGGACAGGGAGGAACGAGCAGTACTTC. Residues: CASSSRTGRNEQYF.